This T cell receptor beta chain originates from a study of T cells after yellow fever vaccination. The study's findings and limits: The CD4 compartment and the CD8 compartment contained a small share of clonotypes in common. Although the secondary response was weaker, it peaked faster, at day 5 versus 15.

The CDR3 is 14 amino acids. CDR1 and CDR2 (germline): LNHDA, SQIVND (reference sequence). The junction had 2 bases not matched to a gene; V was cut back by 0 bases and J by 3 bases. Making TCR cDNA involved 5'RACE template switching, which added UMIs and a universal primer site. TCRdb re-called the 5' RACE reads with MiXCR, one entry per CDR3 protein. The sample has hundreds of thousands of distinct CDR3 sequences; approximately 13% are singletons. This clonotype was counted once. The antigen is unknown. The receptor was isolated from a man between 25 and 39 years old who received the YFV17D yellow fever vaccine. The sequences come from PBMCs, collected on the day of the yellow fever booster vaccination. The chain has TRBV19 and TRBJ2-7; 7 positions match TRBD2. The CDR3: CASSIDLADYEQYF. The CDR3 DNA is TGTGCCAGTAGTATAGATCTAGCGGACTACGAGCAGTACTTC.